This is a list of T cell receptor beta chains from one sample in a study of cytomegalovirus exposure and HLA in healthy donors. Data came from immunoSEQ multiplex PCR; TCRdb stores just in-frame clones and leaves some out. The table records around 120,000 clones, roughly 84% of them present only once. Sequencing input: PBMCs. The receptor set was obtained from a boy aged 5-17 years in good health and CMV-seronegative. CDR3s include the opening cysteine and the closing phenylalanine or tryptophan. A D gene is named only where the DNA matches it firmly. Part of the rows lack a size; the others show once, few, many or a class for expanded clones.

CDR3nt: TGTGCCAGTAGTATTTATGGGACAAAGGATCAGCCCCAGCATTTT
CDR3aa: CASSIYGTKDQPQHF
v_gene: TRBV19
d_gene: NA
j_gene: TRBJ1-5
abundance: few

CDR3nt: TGCGCCAGCAGCCAAGAGCTAGCGGGGGTTCCGAACACCGGGGAGCTGTTTTTT
CDR3aa: CASSQELAGVPNTGELFF
v_gene: TRBV4-3
d_gene: TRBD2
j_gene: TRBJ2-2
abundance: NA

CDR3nt: TGTGCCAGCAGCCGGAGGGACAGGAACACTGAAGCTTTCTTT
CDR3aa: CASSRRDRNTEAFF
v_gene: TRBV5-6
d_gene: TRBD1
j_gene: TRBJ1-1
abundance: few

CDR3nt: TGTGCCAGCAGTTACCGGACAGGGACCGATGGCTACACCTTC
CDR3aa: CASSYRTGTDGYTF
v_gene: TRBV6-6
d_gene: TRBD1
j_gene: TRBJ1-2
abundance: NA

CDR3nt: TGTGCTAGCAGCTTAGCGGGACTATCAGATACGCAGTATTTT
CDR3aa: CASSLAGLSDTQYF
v_gene: TRBV7-7
d_gene: TRBD2
j_gene: TRBJ2-3
abundance: NA

CDR3nt: TGTGCCAGCAGCTCGACAGGGAGCTCCTACGAGCAGTACTTC
CDR3aa: CASSSTGSSYEQYF
v_gene: TRBV13
d_gene: TRBD1
j_gene: TRBJ2-7
abundance: NA

CDR3nt: TGTGCCAGCTCACCAAAGAAACGGGGCACTGAAGCTTTCTTT
CDR3aa: CASSPKKRGTEAFF
v_gene: TRBV18
d_gene: NA
j_gene: TRBJ1-1
abundance: once

CDR3nt: TGTGCCAGCAGGGGGAGAAGCGGAGGCTACACCTTC
CDR3aa: CASRGRSGGYTF
v_gene: TRBV2
d_gene: NA
j_gene: TRBJ1-2
abundance: NA

CDR3nt: TGCGCCAGCAGCCCGGCGGGACAGCTGGGAGGCTACACCTTC
CDR3aa: CASSPAGQLGGYTF
v_gene: TRBV5-1
d_gene: TRBD1
j_gene: TRBJ1-2
abundance: NA

CDR3nt: TGTGCCAGCAGCTTTGCCCCGGGACAGGGTAACACTGAAGCTTTCTTT
CDR3aa: CASSFAPGQGNTEAFF
v_gene: TRBV11-1
d_gene: TRBD1
j_gene: TRBJ1-1
abundance: NA

CDR3nt: TGTGCCAGCAGCCCAGGAAGCTTGAACACCGGGGAGCTGTTTTTT
CDR3aa: CASSPGSLNTGELFF
v_gene: TRBV7-2
d_gene: NA
j_gene: TRBJ2-2
abundance: NA

CDR3nt: TGTGCCACCAGCAGAGATATAGCGGGAGGGCTTAGTGAGCAGTTCTTC
CDR3aa: CATSRDIAGGLSEQFF
v_gene: TRBV15
d_gene: TRBD2
j_gene: TRBJ2-1
abundance: NA

CDR3nt: TGTGCCAGCAGCCCATCGGGACAGGGTGTAAGGGAGCTGTTTTTT
CDR3aa: CASSPSGQGVRELFF
v_gene: TRBV13
d_gene: TRBD1
j_gene: TRBJ2-2
abundance: NA

CDR3nt: TGTGCCAGCAGTTACGGCGACACCGGCATTCAGCCCCAGCATTTT
CDR3aa: CASSYGDTGIQPQHF
v_gene: TRBV6-6
d_gene: NA
j_gene: TRBJ1-5
abundance: NA

CDR3nt: TGTGCCAGCAGCTTCAAGGGGGATCAGCCCCAGCATTTT
CDR3aa: CASSFKGDQPQHF
v_gene: TRBV5-6
d_gene: NA
j_gene: TRBJ1-5
abundance: NA

CDR3nt: TGCGCCAGCAGCCAAGATTGGAGCGGGGAAAACAATGAGCAGTTCTTC
CDR3aa: CASSQDWSGENNEQFF
v_gene: TRBV4-3
d_gene: TRBD2
j_gene: TRBJ2-1
abundance: few

CDR3nt: TGTGCCAGCAGCCCAACAGGGGTCGGAACTGAAGCTTTCTTT
CDR3aa: CASSPTGVGTEAFF
v_gene: TRBV27
d_gene: TRBD1
j_gene: TRBJ1-1
abundance: few

CDR3nt: TGTGCCAGCAGCGTTAGTTTAGCGGGAGATCGCACAGATACGCAGTATTTT
CDR3aa: CASSVSLAGDRTDTQYF
v_gene: TRBV9
d_gene: TRBD2
j_gene: TRBJ2-3
abundance: NA

CDR3nt: TGCAGCTCCCTGGGGGCGGGGGTCCTGGGTGAGCAGTTCTTC
CDR3aa: CSSLGAGVLGEQFF
v_gene: TRBV29-1
d_gene: NA
j_gene: TRBJ2-1
abundance: NA

CDR3nt: TGCGCCAGCAGTGAGTCGGTCAGGGGGATCCAGTACTTC
CDR3aa: CASSESVRGIQYF
v_gene: TRBV10-2
d_gene: TRBD1
j_gene: TRBJ2-5
abundance: NA

CDR3nt: TGTGCCAGCAGCCAAGATTCAGACAGAAGATCGAAACTGTTTTTT
CDR3aa: CASSQDSDRRSKLFF
v_gene: TRBV4-2
d_gene: NA
j_gene: TRBJ1-4
abundance: NA

CDR3nt: TGTGCCAGCAGTACCCAGGGATCCGGAAACAATGAGCAGTTCTTC
CDR3aa: CASSTQGSGNNEQFF
v_gene: TRBV6-5
d_gene: NA
j_gene: TRBJ2-1
abundance: NA

CDR3nt: TGCGCCAGCAGCCAGGACAGGGGCACAGATACGCAGTATTTT
CDR3aa: CASSQDRGTDTQYF
v_gene: TRBV4-3
d_gene: TRBD1
j_gene: TRBJ2-3
abundance: NA

CDR3nt: TGTGCCAGCAGTCCGAGACAGGCTTATCAGCCCCAGCATTTT
CDR3aa: CASSPRQAYQPQHF
v_gene: TRBV27
d_gene: NA
j_gene: TRBJ1-5
abundance: NA

CDR3nt: TGTGCCAGCAGCTCCCCGAGCGTCTCCGGGGAGACCCAGTACTTC
CDR3aa: CASSSPSVSGETQYF
v_gene: TRBV7-9
d_gene: NA
j_gene: TRBJ2-5
abundance: NA

CDR3nt: TGTGCCAGCAGCTTAGCGGGGGGCGCGTACGAGCAGTACTTC
CDR3aa: CASSLAGGAYEQYF
v_gene: TRBV11-2
d_gene: NA
j_gene: TRBJ2-7
abundance: NA

CDR3nt: TGTGCCAGCAGCCAAGAAAGAGCAACTAATGAAAAACTGTTTTTT
CDR3aa: CASSQERATNEKLFF
v_gene: TRBV4-2
d_gene: NA
j_gene: TRBJ1-4
abundance: NA

CDR3nt: TGTGCCAGCAGCTTGTCAGCGGGAGGTTCAGATACGCAGTATTTT
CDR3aa: CASSLSAGGSDTQYF
v_gene: TRBV5-4
d_gene: TRBD2
j_gene: TRBJ2-3
abundance: NA

CDR3nt: TGTGCCAGCAGCCCGGCCGGGGGGCTGGCTTTCTTT
CDR3aa: CASSPAGGLAFF
v_gene: TRBV6-5
d_gene: NA
j_gene: TRBJ1-1
abundance: NA

CDR3nt: TGTGCCACCAGGAGACGGTTAAATGAAAAACTGTTTTTT
CDR3aa: CATRRRLNEKLFF
v_gene: TRBV15
d_gene: NA
j_gene: TRBJ1-4
abundance: NA

CDR3nt: TGCGCCAGCAGCCAAGATGGCCTCCAAGAGACCCAGTACTTC
CDR3aa: CASSQDGLQETQYF
v_gene: TRBV4-1
d_gene: NA
j_gene: TRBJ2-5
abundance: NA

CDR3nt: TGTGCCTGGAGTGTACGGGGGGCAGCTTTCTTT
CDR3aa: CAWSVRGAAFF
v_gene: TRBV30
d_gene: NA
j_gene: TRBJ1-1
abundance: NA

CDR3nt: TGTGCCAGCAGCTTTGGGCGGGGGATCAATGAGCAGTTCTTC
CDR3aa: CASSFGRGINEQFF
v_gene: TRBV7-6
d_gene: TRBD2
j_gene: TRBJ2-1
abundance: NA

CDR3nt: TGCGCCAGCAGCTTCGGAGAATTCACCTACGAGCAGTACTTC
CDR3aa: CASSFGEFTYEQYF
v_gene: TRBV5-1
d_gene: NA
j_gene: TRBJ2-7
abundance: NA

CDR3nt: TGCGCCAGCAGCCGGGGACAGGTCTCTGGAAACACCATATATTTT
CDR3aa: CASSRGQVSGNTIYF
v_gene: TRBV4-1
d_gene: TRBD1
j_gene: TRBJ1-3
abundance: NA

CDR3nt: TGTGCCAGCCTCTCCCCCCAAGAGACCCAGTACTTC
CDR3aa: CASLSPQETQYF
v_gene: TRBV6-5
d_gene: NA
j_gene: TRBJ2-5
abundance: NA

CDR3nt: TGTGCCAGCAGCTTGGGCGGGGGGGCCTACAATGAGCAGTTCTTC
CDR3aa: CASSLGGGAYNEQFF
v_gene: TRBV5-4
d_gene: TRBD2
j_gene: TRBJ2-1
abundance: NA

CDR3nt: TGTGCCAGCAGTTCCATCCCGAGCGGAGGCGAGAACGAGCAGTACTTC
CDR3aa: CASSSIPSGGENEQYF
v_gene: TRBV27
d_gene: NA
j_gene: TRBJ2-7
abundance: NA

CDR3nt: TGTGCCAGCAGTCCAGGTTGGGTGACTGAAGCTTTCTTT
CDR3aa: CASSPGWVTEAFF
v_gene: TRBV28
d_gene: NA
j_gene: TRBJ1-1
abundance: NA

CDR3nt: TGCAGTGCTAGGTTTGAGGAGACCCAGTACTTC
CDR3aa: CSARFEETQYF
v_gene: TRBV20-1
d_gene: NA
j_gene: TRBJ2-5
abundance: NA

CDR3nt: TGTGCCAGCAGCGTGGGACTAGCGACTAACAATGAGCAGTTCTTC
CDR3aa: CASSVGLATNNEQFF
v_gene: TRBV9
d_gene: TRBD2
j_gene: TRBJ2-1
abundance: few

CDR3nt: TGTGCCAGCAGAGGGGGACAGGGTACCAATGAGCAGTTCTTC
CDR3aa: CASRGGQGTNEQFF
v_gene: TRBV2
d_gene: TRBD1
j_gene: TRBJ2-1
abundance: NA

CDR3nt: TGTGCCAGCAGCAAGGAGGCTGAAGCTTTCTTT
CDR3aa: CASSKEAEAFF
v_gene: TRBV7-8
d_gene: NA
j_gene: TRBJ1-1
abundance: NA

CDR3nt: TGTGCCAGCAGCGAAACAGGGGGGAACACTGAAGCTTTCTTT
CDR3aa: CASSETGGNTEAFF
v_gene: TRBV9
d_gene: TRBD1
j_gene: TRBJ1-1
abundance: NA